This passage covers 32 T cell receptor beta chains from one sample sequenced in a study of blood T cell repertoires in COVID-19. The assay was immunoSEQ multiplex PCR, and TCRdb's table has in-frame clones only and misses some. The sample contains fewer than 150,000 clones, around four fifths of which appear only once. Sequencing input: peripheral blood. The receptors shown here come from a man aged 55-75 years who had recovered from COVID-19.

This chain connects TRBV19 to TRBJ2-3, with D unclear. Germline loops: CDR1 LNHDA, CDR2 SQIVND (reference sequence). This CDR3 has 10 residues. Trimming took off 9 bases at V and 5 bases at J, with 6 bases between the two ends. Here the CDR3 DNA reads TGTGCCAGCCCGCGAGATACGCAGTATTTT. Translated: CASPRDTQYF.

Turning to this clone: Other nucleotide sequences in the sample specify the same CDR3. The chain couples TRBV7-9 to TRBJ1-1; D gene unclear. Germline V gene sequence: CDR1 SEHNR, CDR2 FQNEAQ (reference sequence). Trimming stripped 2 bases from V and 1 base from J, with 8 bases between. This CDR3 is 14 amino acids long. The CDR3 bases are TGTGCCAGCAGCTTATCGGCAGGGAACACTGAAGCTTTCTTT. Its protein is CASSLSAGNTEAFF. Supplemented by reference TRBV7-9 and TRBJ1-1, the full variable domain reads DTGVSQNPRHKITKRGQNVTFRCDPISEHNRLYWYRQTLGQGPEFLTYFQNEAQLEKSRLLSDRFSAERPKGSFSTLEIQRTEQGDSAMYLCASSLSAGNTEAFFGQGTRLTVV.

J is TRBJ2-3 and V is TRBV5-5; weak D call: TRBD1 (6 bases). CDR3 length equals 16 residues. Looked up from germline, CDR1 is SGHKS and CDR2 is YYEKEE (reference sequence). V was cut by 0 bases and J by 5 bases, with 16 bases left in between. The CDR3 DNA reads as TGTGCCAGCAGCTTGGAGGGACACTTAAGGGGAGATACGCAGTATTTT. Protein product: CASSLEGHLRGDTQYF.

The CDR3 reads CASRGTGGTGELFF. In nucleotides, the CDR3 is TGTGCCAGCAGGGGGACAGGGGGGACCGGGGAGCTGTTTTTT. V usage is TRBV28 and J usage is TRBJ2-2, with 11 bases matching TRBD1. The CDR3 covers 14 residues. V lost 6 bases to trimming and J lost 5 bases; unmatched junction nucleotides: 2. The germline V gene encodes CDR1 MDHEN and CDR2 SYDVKM.

The J gene is TRBJ1-3, the V gene TRBV18; 9 positions match TRBD1. After removal of 2 bases from V and 4 bases from J, the junction contained 3 bases not matched to a gene. Germline V gene data show CDR1 as KGHSH and CDR2 as LQKENI. CDR3 length equals 15 residues. The DNA of the CDR3 is TGTGCCAGCTCACCAGGACAGGGGAACGGAAACACCATATATTTT. Translation gives CASSPGQGNGNTIYF.

A few counts support this clone. V and J are TRBV2 and TRBJ2-7; TRBD2 agrees at 10 bases. Germline V lookup: CDR1 SNHLY, CDR2 FYNNEI. The V and J ends lost 11 bases and 6 bases, in that order; junction bases with no gene match: 13. There are 14 residues in the CDR3. CDR3 DNA: TGTGCCGGCCGAGGGGCTAGCGGGAGAGGCGAGCAGTACTTC. Translation gives CAGRGASGRGEQYF. Together with reference TRBV2 and TRBJ2-7, the CDR3 gives the full variable domain: EPEVTQTPSHQVTQMGQEVILRCVPISNHLYFYWYRQILGQKVEFLVSFYNNEISEKSEIFDDQFSVERPDGSNFTLKIRSTKLEDSAMYFCAGRGASGRGEQYFGPGTRLTVT.

This clone was detected only a few times. V and J are TRBV5-1 and TRBJ2-7, with 10 bases aligning to TRBD1. The CDR3 consists of 15 residues. Germline V lookup: CDR1 SGHRS, CDR2 YFSETQ. Trimming removed 3 bases from V and 1 base from J; junction bases left unmatched: 4. The CDR3 protein is CASSWGQGTSYEQYF. CDR3 nucleotide sequence: TGCGCCAGCAGCTGGGGACAGGGGACTTCCTACGAGCAGTACTTC. The full variable domain, with the rest looked up from reference TRBV5-1 and TRBJ2-7, is KAGVTQTPRYLIKTRGQQVTLSCSPISGHRSVSWYQQTPGQGLQFLFEYFSETQRNKGNFPGRFSGRQFSNSRSEMNVSTLELGDSALYLCASSWGQGTSYEQYFGPGTRLTVT.

The rearrangement joins TRBV6-2 or TRBV6-3 to TRBJ2-2; 7 bases map to TRBD2. CDR3 length equals 14 residues. In germline, CDR1 is MNHEY, CDR2 SVGEGT. V shed 6 bases and J 6 bases; nucleotides not matched to a gene: 7. As DNA, the CDR3 is TGTGCCAGCAGGCCTTCCCTAGCGGCCGGGGAGCTGTTTTTT. Protein: CASRPSLAAGELFF.

The V and J genes are TRBV19 and TRBJ2-3, with D hard to call. This CDR3 spans 14 amino acids. In germline, CDR1 is LNHDA, CDR2 SQIVND (reference sequence). V lost 3 bases to trimming and J lost 1 base, with 8 bases between them. In nucleotides, the CDR3 is TGTGCCAGTAGTATGAACACCCGCACAGATACGCAGTATTTT. It translates to CASSMNTRTDTQYF.

This clone was seen only a few times. The V call is TRBV10-3, the J call TRBJ2-7; 8 positions match TRBD2. J lost 2 bases, V lost 6 bases, and 6 bases had no gene match. The length of the CDR3 is 14 residues. Germline assignment: CDR1 ENHRY and CDR2 SYGVKD. Here the CDR3 DNA reads TGTGCCATCAGCGGTAGCGGGACCCCCTACGAGCAGTACTTC. Encoded protein: CAISGSGTPYEQYF.

V gene TRBV4-1 combines with J gene TRBJ1-2; D is possibly TRBD1 (5 bases). Germline CDR1 reads MGHRA; CDR2 reads YSYEKL. This CDR3 is built from 16 residues. With 1 base removed from V and 1 base from J, the gap between germline ends came to 13 bases. The CDR3 loop reads CASSQGPGRDNYGYTF. The CDR3 region has the DNA TGCGCCAGCAGCCAAGGGCCAGGGAGGGATAACTATGGCTACACCTTC.

This clone was detected once. The rearrangement uses TRBV5-6 and TRBJ1-1, with D possibly TRBD1 on 5 matching bases. Germline CDR1 is SGHDT and CDR2 is YYEEEE. The CDR3 sequence is 13 residues long. The V and J ends lost 2 bases and 10 bases respectively, with 15 bases between them. CDR3 residues: CASSLIQGRAAFF. The CDR3 DNA sequence: TGTGCCAGCAGCTTAATCCAGGGTAGGGCAGCTTTCTTT.

This chain uses TRBV7-8 with TRBJ1-3; TRBD1 is a possible D gene (6 bases). The CDR3 is 15 amino acids. Germline-derived CDR1 and CDR2 are SGHVS and FQNEAQ. V was cut by 4 bases and J by 0 bases, with 10 bases left in between. In DNA, the CDR3 is TGTGCCAGCAGCTCTACAGGGCTCTCTGGAAACACCATATATTTT. This gives the protein CASSSTGLSGNTIYF.

This clone was observed a handful of times. The chain recombines TRBV4-1 with TRBJ1-5; D uncertain. Per the germline V gene, CDR1 is MGHRA and CDR2 is YSYEKL. The V end was cut by 5 bases, the J end by 1 base, with 12 bases between. CDR3 length: 15 residues. The CDR3 reads CASSEARVSNQPQHF. The CDR3 region has the DNA TGCGCCAGCAGCGAAGCCCGGGTAAGCAATCAGCCCCAGCATTTT.

This clone appeared a single time. The V and J genes are TRBV6-5 and TRBJ2-3, with 7 bases identical to TRBD1. CDR3 length: 15 residues. Germline values: CDR1 MNHEY, CDR2 SVGAGI. The V and J ends lost 2 bases and 3 bases, in that order; junction bases with no gene match: 5. DNA for the CDR3: TGTGCCAGCAGTTACGAAGGGGGCGCGACAGATACGCAGTATTTT. This sequence encodes CASSYEGGATDTQYF.

This chain connects TRBV6-5 to TRBJ1-3, with 8 bases fitting TRBD1. The CDR3 extends over 14 amino acids. After removal of 8 bases from V and 3 bases from J, the junction contained 6 bases not matched to a gene. The germline V gene has CDR1 MNHEY and CDR2 SVGAGI. CDR3 protein: CASLDRVDGNTIYF. The CDR3 DNA follows: TGTGCCAGCCTGGACAGGGTGGATGGAAACACCATATATTTT.

The rearrangement uses TRBV27 and TRBJ2-7, with 9 positions matching TRBD1. The CDR3 sequence is 15 residues long. Per the germline V gene, CDR1 is MNHEY and CDR2 is SMNVEV (reference sequence). V lost 7 bases, J lost 7 bases, and 14 bases stayed unmatched. CDR3 sequence reads: CASTTYRGQREEQYF. CDR3 bases: TGTGCCAGCACGACCTACAGGGGGCAGAGAGAAGAGCAGTACTTC.

The rearrangement uses TRBV28 and TRBJ2-1; 7 positions match TRBD1. Germline trimming cut 7 bases from V and 2 bases from J; bases unmatched to any gene: 5. From germline, CDR1 is MDHEN and CDR2 SYDVKM. This CDR3 contains 14 residues. CDR3 nucleotide sequence: TGTGCCAGCACTAGGGACAGAACCTACAATGAGCAGTTCTTC. Its translation: CASTRDRTYNEQFF.

V and J are TRBV6-5 and TRBJ2-3, with D possibly matching TRBD1 (5 bases). CDR3 length: 14 amino acids. With 6 bases removed from V and 4 bases from J, the gap between germline ends came to 14 bases. Per germline, CDR1 MNHEY and CDR2 SVGAGI. CDR3 DNA: TGTGCCAGCAGAGCCCCAGGGCGGCCAGATACGCAGTATTTT. This translates into CASRAPGRPDTQYF.

V is TRBV6-5 and J is TRBJ2-3; D gene ambiguous. Looked up from germline, CDR1 is MNHEY and CDR2 is SVGAGI. The CDR3 extends over 15 amino acids. V was trimmed by 6 bases and J by 4 bases, leaving 17 bases between them. The CDR3, as DNA: TGTGCCAGCAGCCTGGTTCGGCCAGAGGCAGATACGCAGTATTTT. Amino acid sequence: CASSLVRPEADTQYF.

This chain connects TRBV6-5 to TRBJ1-6; possible D gene TRBD1, 6 bases. Germline V CDR1 and CDR2: MNHEY, SVGAGI. This CDR3 comprises 15 residues. Deletions cut 6 bases from V and 5 bases from J, with 14 bases between. The CDR3 DNA follows: TGTGCCAGCAGGTCACGACAGGCCGATAATTCACCCCTCCACTTT. Its translation: CASRSRQADNSPLHF.

The chain combines TRBV19 with TRBJ2-6, with TRBD1 as a possible D gene (6 bases). The V and J ends lost 8 bases and 0 bases respectively, with 8 bases between them. The length of the CDR3 is 14 residues. The germline CDR1 and CDR2 sequences are LNHDA and SQIVND (reference sequence). This CDR3 reads CASLDSSGANVLTF. As DNA, the CDR3 is TGTGCCAGTTTGGACAGCTCTGGGGCCAACGTCCTGACTTTC.

This chain links TRBV10-3 with TRBJ2-1; TRBD2 aligns across 9 bases. The CDR3 contains 15 residues. Germline V gene sequence: CDR1 ENHRY, CDR2 SYGVKD. The trim removed 7 bases at V and 0 bases at J, leaving 4 bases unmatched. CDR3: CAINAAGGSYNEQFF. The DNA for the CDR3 is TGTGCCATCAATGCAGCGGGGGGCTCCTACAATGAGCAGTTCTTC.

This sequence joins TRBV5-4 and TRBJ2-4, with 8 bases lining up with TRBD1. Germline CDR1 SGHNT, CDR2 YYREEE (reference sequence). This CDR3 region has 16 residues. V was clipped by 4 bases and J by 0 bases; unmatched bases: 6. The CDR3: CASSTTGGLAKNIQYF. CDR3 sequence (DNA): TGTGCCAGCAGCACCACAGGGGGTCTAGCCAAAAACATTCAGTACTTC. The full variable domain, in which reference TRBV5-4 and TRBJ2-4 provide the parts outside the CDR3, is ETGVTQSPTHLIKTRGQQVTLRCSSQSGHNTVSWYQQALGQGPQFIFQYYREEENGRGNFPPRFSGLQFPNYSSELNVNALELDDSALYLCASSTTGGLAKNIQYFGAGTRLSVL.

CDR3 in amino acids: CASSQALGETQYF. CDR3 DNA: TGTGCCAGCAGCCAAGCTCTCGGGGAGACCCAGTACTTC. This chain links TRBV3-1 (or the pseudogene TRBV3-2) with TRBJ2-5, with no clear D. Germline V lookup: CDR1 LGHDT, CDR2 YNNKEL (reference sequence). The length of the CDR3 is 13 residues. Trimming took off 1 base at V and 5 bases at J, with 8 bases between the two ends.

This clone was counted once. This chain uses TRBV13 with TRBJ1-1, with 8 positions matching TRBD1. CDR3 length equals 12 residues. Germline values: CDR1 PRHDT, CDR2 FYEKMQ (reference sequence). J was trimmed by 9 bases and V by 5 bases; bases with no gene match: 5. The CDR3 DNA sequence: TGTGCCAGCAGCACCCGGACAGGGAAAGCTTTCTTT. As protein: CASSTRTGKAFF.

This clone has only a few counts. The CDR3 spells CASIPRDRSNYGYTF. In nucleotides, the CDR3 is TGTGCCAGTATTCCCCGGGACAGGAGTAATTATGGCTACACCTTC. The chain couples TRBV19 to TRBJ1-2, with 8 positions matching TRBD1. The germline CDR1 and CDR2 sequences are LNHDA and SQIVND (reference sequence). This CDR3 spans 15 amino acids. J gave up 5 bases and V 7 bases, and 12 bases lay outside the gene matches. The variable domain in full, completed from reference TRBV19 and TRBJ1-2, reads DGGITQSPKYLFRKEGQNVTLSCEQNLNHDAMYWYRQDPGQGLRLIYYSQIVNDFQKGDIAEGYSVSREKKESFPLTVTSAQKNPTAFYLCASIPRDRSNYGYTFGSGTRLTVV.

The gene calls are TRBV28 and TRBJ1-1; D not certain. The ends were cut back, 2 bases at V and 6 bases at J, with 13 bases in the middle. This CDR3 contains 14 residues. Per germline, CDR1 MDHEN and CDR2 SYDVKM. The CDR3 nucleotides are TGTGCCAGCAGTTTAGTCAACCTGCGCGCTGAAGCTTTCTTT. Amino acid sequence: CASSLVNLRAEAFF.

The genes are TRBV4-1 and TRBJ2-1, with 7 bases identical to TRBD1. V lost 3 bases and J lost 0; bases outside the gene matches: 8. The germline gives CDR1 MGHRA, CDR2 YSYEKL. This CDR3 is 17 amino acids long. The CDR3 DNA follows: TGCGCCAGCAGCCACCTCCCGGGACAGAGCTCCTACAATGAGCAGTTCTTC. As protein: CASSHLPGQSSYNEQFF.

This sequence joins TRBV5-4 and TRBJ2-4, with 9 bases identical to TRBD1. There are 13 residues in the CDR3. V trimming: 4 bases; J trimming: 9 bases; junction bases outside the gene matches: 5. Germline CDR1 reads SGHNT; CDR2 reads YYREEE (reference sequence). CDR3 DNA: TGTGCCAGCAGCGAACAGGGGGCGTTCATTCAGTACTTC. It specifies CASSEQGAFIQYF. Filled out from reference TRBV5-4 and TRBJ2-4, the complete variable domain reads ETGVTQSPTHLIKTRGQQVTLRCSSQSGHNTVSWYQQALGQGPQFIFQYYREEENGRGNFPPRFSGLQFPNYSSELNVNALELDDSALYLCASSEQGAFIQYFGAGTRLSVL.

The chain uses TRBV18 and TRBJ1-1; unclear D gene. Deletions cut 1 base from V and 5 bases from J, with 11 bases between. The germline CDR1 and CDR2 sequences are KGHSH and LQKENI. This CDR3 is 14 amino acids long. The CDR3 nucleotides read TGTGCCAGCTCACCACAAGGGCGGGTAACTGAAGCTTTCTTT. This gives the protein CASSPQGRVTEAFF. The complete variable domain, with remaining parts taken from reference TRBV18 and TRBJ1-1, reads NAGVMQNPRHLVRRRGQEARLRCSPMKGHSHVYWYRQLPEEGLKFMVYLQKENIIDESGMPKERFSAEFPKEGPSILRIQQVVRGDSAAYFCASSPQGRVTEAFFGQGTRLTVV.

The chain carries TRBV28 and TRBJ2-5, with a possible D match to TRBD2 (5 bases). Trimming stripped 4 bases from V and 5 bases from J, with 17 bases between. CDR1 MDHEN and CDR2 SYDVKM come from the germline V gene. CDR3 length equals 15 residues. The CDR3 DNA sequence: TGTGCCAGCAGTTCGGCGGGTGTGGGTGGCGAGACCCAGTACTTC. Its translation: CASSSAGVGGETQYF.